The clone carrying this T cell receptor beta chain was seen only once. Antigen: not known. Per the study methods: Matching published virus-specific TCRB sequences was rare for patient CD8+ clones that were larger than 1%. Assay: immunoSEQ multiplex PCR; the TCRdb copy retains only in-frame clones and omits some. V, J and clone size are those of that table, while D and trimming were read from the DNA. The table shows 8,000 or so clones, with 85% to 90% occurring only once. This sample is part of a study of somatic mutations in cytotoxic T cells in rheumatoid arthritis. Study-wide context: It was right after diagnosis, before any treatment, that patient blood (around 30 ml EDTA) was drawn. Overall study results and limits: No age-related increase in CD8+ clonality was seen in healthy controls, but one was seen in rheumatoid arthritis patients. The top CD8+ clone topped 20% of CD8+ cells in about an eighth of the roughly 65 patients.

Germline loops: CDR1 MGHDK, CDR2 SYGVNS. The CDR3 spans 14 residues. The V and J ends lost 5 bases and 1 base, in that order; junction bases with no gene match: 1. The clonotype comes from a woman in her 70s with rheumatoid arthritis. The V gene is TRBV25-1, the J gene TRBJ1-1, with 10 positions matching TRBD1. The sample taken for sequencing was CD8+ T cells sorted from blood. CDR3 sequence reads: CASSWTGGNTEAFF. CDR3 in DNA: TGTGCCAGCAGTTGGACAGGGGGGAACACTGAAGCTTTCTTT.